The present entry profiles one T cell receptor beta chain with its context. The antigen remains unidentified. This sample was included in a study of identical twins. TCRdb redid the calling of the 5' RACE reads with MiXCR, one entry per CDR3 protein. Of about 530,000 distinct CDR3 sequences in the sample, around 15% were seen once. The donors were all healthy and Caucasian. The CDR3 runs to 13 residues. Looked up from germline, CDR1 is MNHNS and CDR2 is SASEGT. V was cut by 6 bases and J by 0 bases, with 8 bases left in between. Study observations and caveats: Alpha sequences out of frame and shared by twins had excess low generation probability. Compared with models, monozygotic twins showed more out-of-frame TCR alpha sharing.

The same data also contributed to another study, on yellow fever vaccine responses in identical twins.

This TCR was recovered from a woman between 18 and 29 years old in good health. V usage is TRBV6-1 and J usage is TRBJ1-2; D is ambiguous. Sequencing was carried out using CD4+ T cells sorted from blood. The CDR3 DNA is TGTGCCAGCAGCGAGAGAGCTAACTATGGCTACACCTTC. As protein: CASSERANYGYTF.